This TCR beta chain was found in a study of T cell repertoires in cytomegalovirus infection. The wider study: Public TCR beta signatures marked donors with CMV infection and the matching HLA. Points from the study as a whole: Cumulative frequency of public TCR beta families picked out carriers of CMV plus the relevant HLA. Clonotype analysis showed dominance of the ex vivo response by HLA-C-restricted CMV-specific TCR beta clonotypes.

Regarding this clonotype: Its antigen is unidentified.

Germline V CDR1 and CDR2: SGHRS, YFSETQ. The CDR3 length is 15 residues. V gave up 4 bases and J gave up 5 bases; unmatched junction bases: 8. MiXCR was run by TCRdb on the reads, yielding one entry per CDR3 protein. The sample contains some 680,000 distinct CDR3 sequences, roughly a third of which appear only once. The chain links TRBV5-1 to TRBJ2-2, with 7 bases aligning to TRBD1. The sequenced sample was PBMCs. The receptor's source is a human donor in good health (CMV status not recorded). Some clones in this sample may be carry-over from other donors' samples. The chain's CDR3 is CASSRTGDGTGELFF. As DNA, the CDR3 is TGCGCCAGCAGCAGAACAGGGGACGGGACCGGGGAGCTGTTTTTT.